Listed below are T cell receptor beta chains from one sample, sequenced in a study of T cell responses to AZD1222 COVID-19 vaccine. Assay used: immunoSEQ multiplex PCR; TCRdb lists only in-frame clones, some missing. The repertoire has fewer than 120,000 clones, about four fifths of them found once; the top ten carry 4.6%. The sample was peripheral blood, taken on day 0 of AZD1222 vaccination. These receptors were obtained from an adult in good health. Both conserved end residues are part of each CDR3. A D gene is named only where the DNA matches it firmly. The size of a clone is reported for some rows only, either as once, few or many, or as a class for expanded clones.

TRBD1 | few | TRBJ2-6 | TRBV3-1/TRBV3-2 | TGTGCCAGCAGCAGGGGGCTAATGGCTGGGGCCAACGTCCTGACTTTC | CASSRGLMAGANVLTF
TRBD1 | . | TRBJ1-6 | TRBV14 | TGTGCCAGCAGCCGGACAGGGACTAATTCACCCCTCCACTTT | CASSRTGTNSPLHF
TRBD2 | few | TRBJ2-1 | TRBV6-5 | TGTGCCAGCAACCGACTAGCGGGAAACAATGAGCAGTTCTTC | CASNRLAGNNEQFF
. | . | TRBJ2-7 | TRBV28 | TGTGCCAGCAGTCCCCCAGGGAGCCTACGCTTCTACGAGCAGTACTTC | CASSPPGSLRFYEQYF
. | . | TRBJ1-2 | TRBV24-1 | TGTGCCACCAGCGACGGAAGCCATGGCTACACCTTC | CATSDGSHGYTF
. | . | TRBJ2-5 | TRBV28 | TGTGCCAGCAGTCCCCTGAATGGTTACAGGGGAGGGGAGACCCAGTACTTC | CASSPLNGYRGGETQYF
TRBD1 | . | TRBJ2-5 | TRBV30 | TGTGCCTGGGAGACAGGGGGCGCGGTGAAGACCCAGTACTTC | CAWETGGAVKTQYF
. | . | TRBJ1-4 | TRBV28 | TGTGCCAGCAGTTTATTGGGGGCTAATGAAAAACTGTTTTTT | CASSLLGANEKLFF
. | few | TRBJ2-2 | TRBV5-1 | TGCGCCAGCAGCGCGAAGGCCGGGGAGCTGTTTTTT | CASSAKAGELFF
TRBD2 | . | TRBJ2-1 | TRBV28 | TGTGCCAGCAGGCTAGCGGGAGGAAACAATGAGCAGTTCTTC | CASRLAGGNNEQFF
TRBD1 | . | TRBJ1-5 | TRBV7-8 | TGTGCCAGCAGCTTAGGTCAGGGGGTTTCGGGTCAGCCCCAGCATTTT | CASSLGQGVSGQPQHF
. | . | TRBJ1-3 | TRBV3-1/TRBV3-2 | TGTGCCAGCAGCCCCCAGCTTGCTGGAAACACCATATATTTT | CASSPQLAGNTIYF
TRBD1 | . | TRBJ2-7 | TRBV7-9 | TGTGCCAGCAGCTTAGCGGGACAGACCTACGAGCAGTACTTC | CASSLAGQTYEQYF
. | . | TRBJ1-1 | TRBV27 | TGTGCCAGCAGTTTAAATACCCACACTGAAGCTTTCTTT | CASSLNTHTEAFF
TRBD1 | . | TRBJ2-3 | TRBV28 | TGTGCCAGCAGTTTATTAAAGACAGGGGTGAATAGGACAGATACGCAGTATTTT | CASSLLKTGVNRTDTQYF
. | . | TRBJ1-2 | TRBV30 | TGTGCCTGTAAGGGCAGGGCTGGTACTAACTATGGCTACACCTTC | CACKGRAGTNYGYTF
TRBD1 | . | TRBJ1-2 | TRBV18 | TGTGCCAGCTCATTCGGACAGGGTTCTTCTTCCTATGGCTACACCTTC | CASSFGQGSSSYGYTF
. | . | TRBJ1-2 | TRBV24-1 | TGTGCCACCAGTGATATTACAGGGTCCTATGGCTACACCTTC | CATSDITGSYGYTF